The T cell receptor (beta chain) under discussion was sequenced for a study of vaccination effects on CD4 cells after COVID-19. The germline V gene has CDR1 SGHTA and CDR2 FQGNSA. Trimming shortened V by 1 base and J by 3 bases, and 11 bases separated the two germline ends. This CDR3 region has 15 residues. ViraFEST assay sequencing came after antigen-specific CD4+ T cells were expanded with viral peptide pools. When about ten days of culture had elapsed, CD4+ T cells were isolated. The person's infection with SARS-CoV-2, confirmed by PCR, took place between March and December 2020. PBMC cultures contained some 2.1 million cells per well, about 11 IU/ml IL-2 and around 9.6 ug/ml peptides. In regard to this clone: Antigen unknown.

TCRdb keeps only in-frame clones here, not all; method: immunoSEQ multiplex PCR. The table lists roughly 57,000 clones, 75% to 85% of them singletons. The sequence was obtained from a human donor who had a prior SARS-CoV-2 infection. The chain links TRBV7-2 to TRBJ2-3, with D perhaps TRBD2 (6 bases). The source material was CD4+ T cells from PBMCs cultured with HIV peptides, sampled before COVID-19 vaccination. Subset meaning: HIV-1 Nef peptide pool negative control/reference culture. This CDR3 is CASSLVGGITDTQYF. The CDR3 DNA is TGTGCCAGCAGCTTAGTCGGCGGGATAACAGATACGCAGTATTTT.